The 2 T cell receptor beta chains below all came from one sample that was sequenced in a study of PD-1 blockade in classical Hodgkin lymphoma. Time point reported: cycle 4 day 1 (C4D1), after 5 to 7 weeks of nivolumab. Autologous stem cell transplantation was followed by relapse in every patient, and brentuximab vedotin exposure varied. TCRdb's table, derived via immunoSEQ multiplex PCR, lists solely in-frame clones and lacks some. The sample has tens of thousands of clones, roughly nine tenths seen once. The sequenced sample was peripheral blood mononuclear cells (PBMCs), obtained before the fourth cycle of nivolumab. The receptor source for this set is a human donor with classical Hodgkin lymphoma.

The chain couples TRBV13 to TRBJ2-1; TRBD2 agrees at 8 bases. The junction had 12 bases not matched to a gene; V was cut back by 5 bases and J by 9 bases. Germline V gives CDR1 PRHDT, CDR2 FYEKMQ (reference sequence). This CDR3 has 15 residues. This CDR3 is CASSTRLAWESEQFF. The CDR3 nucleotides read TGTGCCAGCAGCACCCGACTAGCGTGGGAAAGTGAGCAGTTCTTC.

The chain uses TRBV5-1 and TRBJ2-1; 14 positions match TRBD2. Germline V gives CDR1 SGHRS, CDR2 YFSETQ. The CDR3 is 17 residues long. V lost 0 bases to trimming and J lost 10 bases; unmatched junction nucleotides: 9. The CDR3 sequence: CASSLEGGLAGGGEQFF. Here the CDR3 DNA reads TGCGCCAGCAGCTTGGAGGGTGGACTAGCGGGGGGAGGAGAGCAGTTCTTC. The variable domain in full, completed from reference TRBV5-1 and TRBJ2-1, reads KAGVTQTPRYLIKTRGQQVTLSCSPISGHRSVSWYQQTPGQGLQFLFEYFSETQRNKGNFPGRFSGRQFSNSRSEMNVSTLELGDSALYLCASSLEGGLAGGGEQFFGPGTRLTVL.